The sequence of this T cell receptor (beta chain) was determined in a study of blood T cells in healthy people across ages. The CDR3 runs 16 residues. CDR1 and CDR2 (germline): MNHEY, SMNVEV (reference sequence). V gave up 1 base and J gave up 2 bases, with 12 bases separating them. Those donating, healthy Caucasian individuals from Russia, were aged 6 to 90. General study results and limits: Unsorted PBMCs ruled out conclusive naive versus antigen-experienced comparison.

Next came a second PCR, run for roughly 7 to 12 cycles, which used a sample-barcoded 5' primer along with a J-beta primer mix. TCRdb passed the 5' RACE reads through MiXCR, listing each CDR3 protein once. The sample shows 650,000 to 1,000,000 distinct CDR3 sequences, around 36% of them seen only once. As regards this clonotype: The target antigen is unknown.

This TCR was sampled from a man younger than 35 in good health. Material for sequencing was blood. The rearrangement uses TRBV27 and TRBJ1-5; no firm D call. CDR3 sequence reads: CASSLYGNPRNQPQHF. For the CDR3, the DNA is TGTGCCAGCAGTTTATACGGCAACCCTCGCAATCAGCCCCAGCATTTT.